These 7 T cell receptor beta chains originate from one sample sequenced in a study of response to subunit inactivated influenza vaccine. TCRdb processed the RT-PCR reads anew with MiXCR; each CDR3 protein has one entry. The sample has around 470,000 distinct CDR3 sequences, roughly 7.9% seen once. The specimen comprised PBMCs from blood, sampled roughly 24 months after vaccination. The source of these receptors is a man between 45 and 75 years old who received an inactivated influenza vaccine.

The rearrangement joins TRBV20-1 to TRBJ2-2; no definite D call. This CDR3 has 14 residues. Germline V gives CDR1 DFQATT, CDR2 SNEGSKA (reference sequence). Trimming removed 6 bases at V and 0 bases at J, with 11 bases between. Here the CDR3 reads CSAKGTANTGELFF. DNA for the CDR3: TGCAGTGCCAAGGGAACCGCGAACACCGGGGAGCTGTTTTTT.

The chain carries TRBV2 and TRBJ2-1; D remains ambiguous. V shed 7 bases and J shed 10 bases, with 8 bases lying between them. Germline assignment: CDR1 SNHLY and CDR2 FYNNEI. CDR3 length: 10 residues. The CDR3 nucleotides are TGTGCCAGCACCGGACCGGAGCAGTTCTTC. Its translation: CASTGPEQFF.

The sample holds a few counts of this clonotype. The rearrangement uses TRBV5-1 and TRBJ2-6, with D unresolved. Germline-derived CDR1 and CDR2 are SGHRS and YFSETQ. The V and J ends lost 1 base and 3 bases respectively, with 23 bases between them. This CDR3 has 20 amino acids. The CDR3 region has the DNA TGCGCCAGCAGCTTGCCTAAGGTTCAGGTGTCGAAGTTTGGGGCCAACGTCCTGACTTTC. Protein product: CASSLPKVQVSKFGANVLTF.

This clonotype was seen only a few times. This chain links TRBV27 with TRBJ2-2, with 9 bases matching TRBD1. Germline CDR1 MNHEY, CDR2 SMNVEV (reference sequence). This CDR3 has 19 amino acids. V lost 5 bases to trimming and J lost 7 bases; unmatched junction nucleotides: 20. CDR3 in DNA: TGTGCCAGCAGTATGGATCCCGGGACAGGGTTTTTCGGTCTCGGGGAGCTGTTTTTT. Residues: CASSMDPGTGFFGLGELFF.

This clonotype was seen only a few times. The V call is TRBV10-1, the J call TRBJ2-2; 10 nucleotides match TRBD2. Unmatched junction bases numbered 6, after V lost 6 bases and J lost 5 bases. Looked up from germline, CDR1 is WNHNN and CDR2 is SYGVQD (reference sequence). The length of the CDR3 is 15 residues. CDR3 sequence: CASRLAGYWTGELFF. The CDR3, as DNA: TGCGCCAGCAGACTAGCGGGATATTGGACCGGGGAGCTGTTTTTT.

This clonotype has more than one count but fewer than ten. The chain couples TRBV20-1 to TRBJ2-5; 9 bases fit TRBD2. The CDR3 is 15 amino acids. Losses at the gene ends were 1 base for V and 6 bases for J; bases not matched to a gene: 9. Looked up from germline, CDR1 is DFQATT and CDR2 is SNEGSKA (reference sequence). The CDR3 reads CSARGAGGPVKTQYF. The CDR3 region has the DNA TGCAGTGCTAGAGGTGCGGGAGGGCCGGTGAAGACCCAGTACTTC.

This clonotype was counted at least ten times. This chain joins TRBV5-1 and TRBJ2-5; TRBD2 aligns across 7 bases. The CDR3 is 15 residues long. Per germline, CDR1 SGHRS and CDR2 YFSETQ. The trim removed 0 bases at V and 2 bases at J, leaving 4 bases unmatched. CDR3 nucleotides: TGCGCCAGCAGCTTGGTTAGCGGGTCTCAAGAGACCCAGTACTTC. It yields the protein CASSLVSGSQETQYF.